This T cell receptor beta chain was profiled in a study of response to subunit inactivated influenza vaccine. Germline V CDR1 and CDR2: MNHNY, SVGAGI (reference sequence). V was cut by 6 bases and J by 4 bases, with 12 bases left in between. This CDR3 is 13 amino acids long. TCRdb reprocessed the RT-PCR reads via MiXCR and lists one record per CDR3 protein. Of about 150,000 distinct CDR3 sequences in the sample, 9.5% to 12% were seen once. Overall study findings and caveats: It was the authors' suggestion that each seasonal influenza vaccination recruits few new T cells.

This clonotype was recorded at least ten times. As yet, its antigen is unknown. The TCR originated in a man between 45 and 75 years old who received an inactivated influenza vaccine. This material consisted of CD8+ T cells sorted from PBMCs, taken about 24 months after vaccination. The chain carries TRBV6-6 and TRBJ1-2, with TRBD1 as a possible D gene (5 bases). CDR3 coding DNA: TGTGCCAGCAGGGGGGAGGGTGCCTATGGCTACACCTTC. Protein: CASRGEGAYGYTF.